Described below is a single T cell receptor beta chain sequence and its context. Its target is unknown. This entry is derived from a study of OX40 agonist ivuxolimab in advanced cancers. Study-wide context: Therapy given before enrollment (anti-PD-1, anti-PD-L1 or anti-CTLA-4) was allowed, and 40% to 50% had some. Partial responses were recorded for three patients, including one with hepatocellular carcinoma and two with cutaneous melanoma.

Trimming took 4 bases from V and 4 from J; bases not matched to a gene: 7. CDR1 is MGHDK, CDR2 SYGVNS, per germline. This CDR3 spans 16 amino acids. Study observations and caveats: With doses of 0.1 to 3.0 mg/kg, CD4+ and CD8+ blood T cells had undergone clonal expansion by week 6.

The data were produced by immunoSEQ multiplex PCR, yet TCRdb's version contains in-frame clones alone and is incomplete. Found here are approximately 60,000 clones, roughly 86% of them singletons; the top ten hold more than 8%. This sequence originates from an adult with an advanced solid tumor such as melanoma, head and neck, liver or kidney cancer. The sequencing here drew on CD4+ or CD8+ T cells sorted from blood, taken in a trial of the OX40 agonist ivuxolimab. The chain employs TRBV25-1 and TRBJ2-1, with 10 bases that match TRBD2. DNA for the CDR3: TGTGCCAGCAGTGTGAATGGACTAGCGGTTTACAATGAGCAGTTCTTC. This gives the protein CASSVNGLAVYNEQFF.